This entry lists 27 T cell receptor beta chains sequenced from one sample in a study of response to subunit inactivated influenza vaccine (dated by TCRdb to the late 2010s). To prepare the library, RT-PCR was applied. Sequencing took place on an Illumina HiSeq 2500. TCRdb reprocessed the public reads (quality trimming at Q25 with fastp, clone calling with MiXCR) and kept in-frame beta chains. Every CDR3 protein is listed once, alongside the most common genes and DNA of its rows. The sample table holds approximately 500,000 distinct CDR3 sequences, of which around 21% were seen once. Of the sample, 2.5% to 3.5% falls within the top ten clones. The data were also submitted as part of a second study, on T cells expressing NK-cell markers. As the second paper documents: The TCR beta cDNA libraries were made using 5'RACE template switching, a step that added both a universal primer site and unique molecular identifiers.

Source: CD4+ T cells sorted from PBMCs, taken roughly 12 days after vaccination. These receptors originate from a man over 45 who received an inactivated influenza vaccine. Donor details come from another sample of the same person, matched by shared clones.

The chain combines TRBV20-1 with TRBJ2-1, with D tentatively TRBD2 (6 bases). Germline V gene lookup returns CDR1 DFQATT and CDR2 SNEGSKA (reference sequence). V was pared by 1 base and J by 6 bases, with 13 bases between. This CDR3 contains 14 residues. CDR3 amino acids: CSARAHGGSNEQFF. DNA of the CDR3: TGCAGTGCTAGAGCACACGGGGGATCCAATGAGCAGTTCTTC.

The gene calls are TRBV6-2 or TRBV6-3 and TRBJ2-3; D call uncertain. Looked up from germline, CDR1 is MNHEY and CDR2 is SVGEGT. This CDR3 spans 15 amino acids. Deletions cut 0 bases from V and 1 base from J, with 8 bases between. In DNA, the CDR3 is TGTGCCAGCAGTTACTCTCCTACGGGCACAGATACGCAGTATTTT. Its protein is CASSYSPTGTDTQYF.

This clonotype was recorded many times. This chain connects TRBV5-1 to TRBJ2-5; D possibly corresponds to TRBD1 (5 bases). This CDR3 region has 14 residues. V was trimmed by 4 bases and J by 3 bases, leaving 13 bases between them. Germline V gene data show CDR1 as SGHRS and CDR2 as YFSETQ. CDR3 in amino acids: CASSPHLTEETQYF. CDR3 bases: TGCGCCAGCAGCCCCCACCTGACAGAAGAGACCCAGTACTTC.

The sample holds a few counts of this clonotype. This rearrangement joins TRBV3-1 to TRBJ1-5, with D perhaps TRBD1 (5 bases). This CDR3 region has 15 residues. CDR1 and CDR2 (germline): LGHDT, YNNKEL (reference sequence). Trimming removed 1 base from V and 6 bases from J, with 13 bases in between. CDR3 nucleotide sequence: TGTGCCAGCAGCCAAGGAGCAGGGCGAAGTCAGCCCCAGCATTTT. Its protein is CASSQGAGRSQPQHF.

This clonotype was seen more than once but under ten times. The V and J genes are TRBV6-2 or TRBV6-3 and TRBJ2-3; TRBD1 matches 8 bases. Germline CDR1 reads MNHEY; CDR2 reads SVGEGT. V lost 6 bases and J lost 0; bases outside the gene matches: 5. CDR3 length: 15 residues. CDR3 residues: CASRRTGSSTDTQYF. Here the CDR3 DNA reads TGTGCCAGCAGGAGGACAGGGTCGAGCACAGATACGCAGTATTTT.

This clonotype was counted between two and nine times. This chain joins TRBV3-1 and TRBJ2-3; TRBD2 aligns across 8 bases. CDR3 size: 17 residues. Unmatched junction bases numbered 13, after V lost 4 bases and J lost 4 bases. CDR1 is LGHDT and CDR2 is YNNKEL in the germline V gene (reference sequence). The CDR3 spells CASSPFSVIAGSDTQYF. DNA for the CDR3: TGTGCCAGCAGCCCCTTTTCCGTTATAGCGGGGTCAGATACGCAGTATTTT.

Only a few counts were recorded for this clonotype. The chain joins TRBV3-1 to TRBJ2-5; a possible D gene is TRBD1 (5 bases). The V gene's germline CDR1 is LGHDT and CDR2 YNNKEL (reference sequence). The CDR3 has 12 residues. V was shortened by 5 bases and J by 5 bases, with 9 bases between the two germline ends. The CDR3 bases are TGTGCCAGCAGCGGACATGGGGAGACCCAGTACTTC. This gives the protein CASSGHGETQYF.

This clonotype occurred many times. The DNA of the CDR3 is TGTGCCAGCAGCGGGGGACTTAATGGACTTACCGGGGAGCTGTTTTTT. This translates into CASSGGLNGLTGELFF. The chain joins TRBV7-9 to TRBJ2-2; D perhaps matches TRBD2 (6 bases). Germline lookup yields CDR1 SEHNR and CDR2 FQNEAQ (reference sequence). Trimming took 5 bases from V and 5 from J, leaving 18 bases between them. The CDR3 is 16 amino acids.

DNA for the CDR3: TGTGCCAGCAGTGACGAAGGACTAGTGGCACACGAGCAGTACTTC. Protein product: CASSDEGLVAHEQYF. This rearrangement joins TRBV25-1 to TRBJ2-7, with 7 bases that match TRBD2. CDR1 MGHDK and CDR2 SYGVNS come from the germline V gene. The CDR3 consists of 15 residues. Germline trimming cut 3 bases from V and 5 bases from J; bases unmatched to any gene: 10.

This clonotype has more than one count but fewer than ten. The chain combines TRBV4-2 with TRBJ2-7; 11 nucleotides match TRBD1. Germline V gives CDR1 LGHNA, CDR2 YNFKEQ. With 4 bases clipped from V and 3 bases from J, the junction kept 5 bases outside the gene matches. This CDR3 contains 15 residues. CDR3 residues: CASSRGQGAGYEQYF. CDR3 sequence (DNA): TGTGCCAGCAGCCGCGGACAGGGGGCAGGCTACGAGCAGTACTTC.

The rearrangement uses TRBV5-1 and TRBJ2-5, with 10 bases that match TRBD1. This CDR3 region has 17 residues. Germline values: CDR1 SGHRS, CDR2 YFSETQ. V dropped 7 bases and J dropped 4; count of bases not matched to a gene: 16. CDR3 DNA sequence: TGCGCCAGCCAGCACATTGACAGGGGGCGCGAAGGAGAGACCCAGTACTTC. Translation: CASQHIDRGREGETQYF.

The rearrangement links TRBV28 to TRBJ2-5; tentatively, D is TRBD1 (6 bases). The CDR3 runs 14 residues. Germline CDR1 reads MDHEN; CDR2 reads SYDVKM. The V end was cut by 5 bases, the J end by 3 bases, with 13 bases between. The CDR3 bases are TGTGCCAGCAGTAGACCCGACAGGAAAGAGACCCAGTACTTC. It yields the protein CASSRPDRKETQYF.

This chain links TRBV9 with TRBJ2-5; D unresolved. Looked up from germline, CDR1 is SGDLS and CDR2 is YYNGEE. The CDR3 consists of 14 residues. V was pared by 0 bases and J by 5 bases, with 11 bases between. The CDR3 coding sequence is TGTGCCAGCAGCGTAGCCCAAGGAATGGAGACCCAGTACTTC. Protein: CASSVAQGMETQYF.

The chain joins TRBV28 to TRBJ2-7; D gene unclear. Germline assignment: CDR1 MDHEN and CDR2 SYDVKM. Trimming left V 2 bases short and J 0 bases short, with 11 bases between. This CDR3 has 15 residues. Here the CDR3 reads CASSLSYYGSYEQYF. CDR3 sequence (DNA): TGTGCCAGCAGTTTAAGCTACTACGGCTCCTACGAGCAGTACTTC.

This clonotype was detected only a few times. The rearrangement uses TRBV5-1 and TRBJ1-2, with D hard to call. CDR3 length: 17 amino acids. Germline loops: CDR1 SGHRS, CDR2 YFSETQ. Trimming shortened V by 5 bases and J by 0 bases, and 20 bases separated the two germline ends. The CDR3 here is CASRPAPRGLPNYGYTF. The DNA for the CDR3 is TGCGCCAGCAGGCCTGCCCCACGCGGTCTTCCTAACTATGGCTACACCTTC.

CDR3 DNA sequence: TGTGCCAGCAGCCAAGGAGGGGCCAGGGAAGAGACCCAGTACTTC. Encoded protein: CASSQGGAREETQYF. The chain recombines TRBV3-1 with TRBJ2-5; D tentatively reads TRBD1 or TRBD2 (5 bases each). CDR1 and CDR2 from the germline V gene are LGHDT and YNNKEL (reference sequence). The V and J ends lost 1 base and 3 bases respectively, with 12 bases between them. The CDR3 extends over 15 amino acids.

The chain couples TRBV3-1 to TRBJ1-2, with D possibly being TRBD1 (5 bases). Germline CDR1 is LGHDT and CDR2 is YNNKEL (reference sequence). Trimming left V 7 bases short and J 2 bases short, with 11 bases between. The CDR3 is 13 amino acids. The CDR3 nucleotides are TGTGCCAGCAACCCCGGGACGAACTATGGCTACACCTTC. Amino acid sequence: CASNPGTNYGYTF.

This clonotype was recorded a few times. The gene calls are TRBV2 and TRBJ1-1; D gene uncertain. Germline lookup yields CDR1 SNHLY and CDR2 FYNNEI. Trimming cost V 3 bases and J 11 bases, with 16 bases left between them. The CDR3 is 13 residues long. CDR3 DNA: TGTGCCAGCAGTGATAGAACCCGGTTAGGCGCTTTCTTT. Amino acids: CASSDRTRLGAFF.

The chain links TRBV5-1 to TRBJ2-5; 14 bases map to TRBD2. CDR3 size: 18 residues. V dropped 6 bases and J dropped 6; count of bases not matched to a gene: 16. Per germline, CDR1 SGHRS and CDR2 YFSETQ. CDR3 region: CASTTAEGTSGSVKTQYF. Here the CDR3 DNA reads TGCGCCAGCACCACGGCCGAAGGGACTAGCGGGAGCGTAAAGACCCAGTACTTC.

This clonotype was counted at least ten times. The rearrangement uses TRBV12-3 or TRBV12-4 and TRBJ1-6; D ambiguous. Trimming cost V 7 bases and J 9 bases, with 16 bases left between them. The length of the CDR3 is 14 residues. The CDR3 DNA reads TGTGCCAGCACCCAAAGGGCCAGTGGTTCACCCCTCCACTTT. Translated, it gives CASTQRASGSPLHF.

This clonotype was seen only a few times. The chain joins TRBV14 to TRBJ2-3, with a tentative D call TRBD1 (5 bases). V lost 5 bases and J lost 1, with 13 bases in between. The CDR3 is made up of 15 amino acids. Germline lookup yields CDR1 SGHDN and CDR2 FVKESK. CDR3 bases: TGTGCCAGCAGCTGGACACGTTTCCGCACAGATACGCAGTATTTT. Its protein is CASSWTRFRTDTQYF.

This clonotype was found a few times. V gene TRBV20-1 combines with J gene TRBJ2-7; 8 bases align to TRBD2. The CDR3 loop spans 19 amino acids. The V gene end was trimmed by 0 bases and the J gene end by 0 bases; junction bases not matched to a gene: 16. Germline CDR1 reads DFQATT; CDR2 reads SNEGSKA (reference sequence). The CDR3, as DNA: TGCAGTGCTAGAGACCCGCTGGGGCTAGCGGGCACCTTCTCCTACGAGCAGTACTTC. This gives the protein CSARDPLGLAGTFSYEQYF.

This clonotype was detected a few times. The chain recombines TRBV7-2 with TRBJ2-5, with 12 bases identical to TRBD2. The CDR3 covers 16 residues. Per the germline V gene, CDR1 is SGHTA and CDR2 is FQGNSA. V gave up 3 bases and J gave up 1 base; unmatched junction bases: 3. CDR3 sequence reads: CASSLATSGGQETQYF. In nucleotides, the CDR3 is TGTGCCAGCAGCTTGGCGACTAGCGGGGGCCAAGAGACCCAGTACTTC.

The chain employs TRBV10-3 and TRBJ1-5, with unresolved D. V lost 6 bases to trimming and J lost 4 bases, with 10 bases between them. This CDR3 has 13 residues. Looked up from germline, CDR1 is ENHRY and CDR2 is SYGVKD. DNA of the CDR3: TGTGCCATCAGGGAGGGCGGGAATCAGCCCCAGCATTTT. Its translation: CAIREGGNQPQHF.

This clonotype was detected a few times. The rearrangement links TRBV6-5 to TRBJ2-1; 9 bases are a match to TRBD2. J gave up 5 bases and V 3 bases, and 17 bases lay outside the gene matches. The CDR3 covers 19 residues. The germline gives CDR1 MNHEY, CDR2 SVGAGI. The CDR3 DNA sequence: TGTGCCAGCAGTTATCTCCGACCCCTAAAGCGGGAGGCCAACAATGAGCAGTTCTTC. Translated, it gives CASSYLRPLKREANNEQFF.

This chain links TRBV4-1 with TRBJ2-3; 8 nucleotides align to TRBD2. Trimming at V came to 1 base and at J to 2 bases, leaving 2 bases not matched to a gene. In germline, CDR1 is MGHRA, CDR2 YSYEKL. CDR3 length: 15 amino acids. CDR3 nucleotides: TGCGCCAGCAGCCAAGTAGCGGGGTACACAGATACGCAGTATTTT. It translates to CASSQVAGYTDTQYF.

This clonotype was detected ten times or more. The chain combines TRBV19 with TRBJ2-1, with TRBD2 matching 9 bases. The CDR3 is 15 amino acids. Germline V gene sequence: CDR1 LNHDA, CDR2 SQIVND (reference sequence). V was pared by 6 bases and J by 6 bases, with 9 bases of the junction left unmatched. CDR3 sequence (DNA): TGTGCCAGTAGCACCCCGGGACTAGCTTTCAATGAGCAGTTCTTC. It specifies CASSTPGLAFNEQFF. Drawing the rest from reference TRBV19 and TRBJ2-1, the complete variable domain is DGGITQSPKYLFRKEGQNVTLSCEQNLNHDAMYWYRQDPGQGLRLIYYSQIVNDFQKGDIAEGYSVSREKKESFPLTVTSAQKNPTAFYLCASSTPGLAFNEQFFGPGTRLTVL.